The 5 T cell receptor beta chains below all came from one sample that was sequenced in a study of T-cell memory formation after mild COVID-19. MiXCR, run by TCRdb on the 5' RACE reads, gives a single entry per CDR3 protein. This sample has fewer than 250,000 distinct CDR3 sequences, with 10% found just once. The sample taken for sequencing was PBMCs or a T cell subset sorted from them (not recorded which). The source of these receptors is a man in his late teens or twenties who had mild COVID-19 (a few samples of this study predate the infection). Cell type and time point are not known.

The chain links TRBV6-1 to TRBJ1-3; the match to TRBD1 covers 12 bases. This CDR3 spans 13 amino acids. Germline CDR1 MNHNS, CDR2 SASEGT. J lost 8 bases, V lost 7 bases, and 3 bases had no gene match. This CDR3 is CASKGQGADTIYF. CDR3 nucleotides: TGTGCCAGCAAGGGACAGGGGGCTGACACCATATATTTT.

This clonotype was detected only a few times. V usage is TRBV2 and J usage is TRBJ2-7, with no clear D. The V and J ends lost 4 bases and 2 bases respectively, with 12 bases between them. The V gene's germline CDR1 is SNHLY and CDR2 FYNNEI. This CDR3 spans 14 amino acids. For the CDR3, the DNA is TGTGCCAGCAGTGTTCAAACGGACCCCTACGAGCAGTACTTC. Translation gives CASSVQTDPYEQYF. Full variable domain (rest looked up from reference TRBV2 and TRBJ2-7): EPEVTQTPSHQVTQMGQEVILRCVPISNHLYFYWYRQILGQKVEFLVSFYNNEISEKSEIFDDQFSVERPDGSNFTLKIRSTKLEDSAMYFCASSVQTDPYEQYFGPGTRLTVT.

This clonotype was picked up a small number of times. The V gene is TRBV29-1, the J gene TRBJ1-1; perhaps TRBD1 as D (5 bases). V was shortened by 4 bases and J by 0 bases, with 18 bases between the two germline ends. The CDR3 is made up of 16 amino acids. CDR1 is SQVTM and CDR2 is ANQGSEA in the germline V gene. Here the CDR3 reads CSVVGTKIPLNTEAFF. For the CDR3, the DNA is TGCAGCGTTGTGGGGACCAAAATCCCATTGAACACTGAAGCTTTCTTT.

This clonotype was counted only a few times. V gene TRBV6-6 combines with J gene TRBJ1-1; D gene unclear. The germline gives CDR1 MNHNY, CDR2 SVGAGI (reference sequence). The CDR3 has 14 amino acids. V was pared by 7 bases and J by 4 bases, with 16 bases between. The CDR3 DNA follows: TGTGCCAGCACGCTCACAGAAACCAGCACTGAAGCTTTCTTT. Its translation: CASTLTETSTEAFF.

This clonotype was recorded once. This sequence joins TRBV20-1 and TRBJ2-6; TRBD1 matches 10 bases. The CDR3 length is 16 residues. Germline CDR1 DFQATT, CDR2 SNEGSKA (reference sequence). V lost 5 bases and J lost 0; bases outside the gene matches: 4. The CDR3: CSARTGGGSGANVLTF. In DNA, the CDR3 is TGCAGTGCTCGGACAGGGGGAGGCTCTGGGGCCAACGTCCTGACTTTC.